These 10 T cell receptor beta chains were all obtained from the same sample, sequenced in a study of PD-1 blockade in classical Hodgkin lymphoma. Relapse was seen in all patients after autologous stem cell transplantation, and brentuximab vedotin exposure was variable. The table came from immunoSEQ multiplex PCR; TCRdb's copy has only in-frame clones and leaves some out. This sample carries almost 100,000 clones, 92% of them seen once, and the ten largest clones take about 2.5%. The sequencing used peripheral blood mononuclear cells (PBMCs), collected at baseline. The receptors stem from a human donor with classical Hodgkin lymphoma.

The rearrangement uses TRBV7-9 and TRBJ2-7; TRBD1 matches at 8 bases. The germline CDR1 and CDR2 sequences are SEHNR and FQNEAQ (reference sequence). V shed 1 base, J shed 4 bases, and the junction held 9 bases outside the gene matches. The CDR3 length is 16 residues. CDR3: CASSLGRGQGAYEQYF. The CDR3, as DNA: TGTGCCAGCAGCTTAGGGAGGGGGCAGGGGGCGTACGAGCAGTACTTC.

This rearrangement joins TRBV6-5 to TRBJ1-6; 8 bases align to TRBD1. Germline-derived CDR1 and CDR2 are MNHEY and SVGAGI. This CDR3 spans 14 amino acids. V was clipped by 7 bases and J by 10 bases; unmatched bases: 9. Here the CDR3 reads CASKPTGGGSPLHF. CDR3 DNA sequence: TGTGCCAGCAAACCCACAGGGGGAGGATCACCCCTCCACTTT.

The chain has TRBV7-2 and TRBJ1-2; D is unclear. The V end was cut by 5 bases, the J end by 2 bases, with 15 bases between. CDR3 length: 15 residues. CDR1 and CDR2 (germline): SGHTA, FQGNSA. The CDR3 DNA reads TGTGCCAGCAGCAGGGTCGCGGAGGCCAACTATGGCTACACCTTC. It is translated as CASSRVAEANYGYTF.

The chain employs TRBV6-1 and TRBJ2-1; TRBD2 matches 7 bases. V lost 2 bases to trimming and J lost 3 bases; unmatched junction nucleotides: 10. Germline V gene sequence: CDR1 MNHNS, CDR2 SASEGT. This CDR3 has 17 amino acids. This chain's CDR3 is CASSERRLAVGYNEQFF. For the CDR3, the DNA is TGTGCCAGCAGTGAAAGGAGACTAGCTGTAGGCTACAATGAGCAGTTCTTC.

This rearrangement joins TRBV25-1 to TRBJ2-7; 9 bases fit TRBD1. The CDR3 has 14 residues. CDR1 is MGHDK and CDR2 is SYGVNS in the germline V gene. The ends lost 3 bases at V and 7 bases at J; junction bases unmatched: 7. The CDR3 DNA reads TGTGCCAGCAGTGACACACAGGGGGCGGGAGAGCAGTACTTC. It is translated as CASSDTQGAGEQYF.

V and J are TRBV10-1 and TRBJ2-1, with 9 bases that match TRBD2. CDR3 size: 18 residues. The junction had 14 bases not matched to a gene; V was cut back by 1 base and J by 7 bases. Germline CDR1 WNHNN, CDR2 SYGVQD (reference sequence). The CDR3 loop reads CASSEYKSREGRINEQFF. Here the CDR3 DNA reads TGCGCCAGCAGTGAGTATAAATCGCGGGAGGGCCGGATTAATGAGCAGTTCTTC.

The chain's CDR3 is CASSLDGPTGRYNEKLFF. The CDR3 coding sequence is TGCGCCAGCAGCTTGGATGGGCCGACTGGCAGGTATAATGAAAAACTGTTTTTT. The chain carries TRBV5-1 and TRBJ1-4; D is unresolved. Trimming removed 0 bases at V and 4 bases at J, with 19 bases between. The CDR3 contains 18 residues. Per germline, CDR1 SGHRS and CDR2 YFSETQ.

CDR3 DNA: TGTGCCTGGAGTTGGGGGAGCTCCTACGAGCAGTACTTC. Translation: CAWSWGSSYEQYF. The chain links TRBV30 to TRBJ2-7; perhaps D is TRBD1 or TRBD2 (5 bases each). Germline CDR1 reads GTSNPN; CDR2 reads SVGIG (reference sequence). V lost 2 bases and J 0 bases, leaving 8 bases between the germline ends. There are 13 residues in the CDR3.

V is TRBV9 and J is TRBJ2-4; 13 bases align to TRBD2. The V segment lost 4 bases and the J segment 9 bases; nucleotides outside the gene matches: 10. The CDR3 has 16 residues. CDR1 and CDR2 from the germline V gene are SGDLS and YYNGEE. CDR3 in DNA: TGTGCCAGCAGCCCTGGACTAGCGGGAGCTAGAGTCATTCAGTACTTC. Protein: CASSPGLAGARVIQYF.

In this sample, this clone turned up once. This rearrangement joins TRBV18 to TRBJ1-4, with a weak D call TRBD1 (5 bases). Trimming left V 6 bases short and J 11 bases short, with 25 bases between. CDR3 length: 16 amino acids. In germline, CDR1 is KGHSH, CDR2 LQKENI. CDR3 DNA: TGTGCCAGCTCCGGGCTTTCGGGACCTCGGCCTGAGAAACTGTTTTTT. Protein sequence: CASSGLSGPRPEKLFF.